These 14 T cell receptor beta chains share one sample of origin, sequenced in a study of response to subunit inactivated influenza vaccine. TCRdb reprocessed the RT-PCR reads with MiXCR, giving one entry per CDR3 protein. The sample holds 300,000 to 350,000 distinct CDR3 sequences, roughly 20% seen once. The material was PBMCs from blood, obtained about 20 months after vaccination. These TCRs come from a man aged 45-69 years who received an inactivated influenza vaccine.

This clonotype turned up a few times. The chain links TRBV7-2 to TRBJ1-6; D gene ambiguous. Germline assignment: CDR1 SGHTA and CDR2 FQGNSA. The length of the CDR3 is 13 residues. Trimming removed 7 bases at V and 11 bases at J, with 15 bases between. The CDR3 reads CASNHNPRPPLHF. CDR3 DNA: TGTGCCAGCAACCACAACCCGAGACCACCCCTCCACTTT. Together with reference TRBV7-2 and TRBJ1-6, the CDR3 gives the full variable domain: GAGVSQSPSNKVTEKGKDVELRCDPISGHTALYWYRQSLGQGLEFLIYFQGNSAPDKSGLPSDRFSAERTGGSVSTLTIQRTQQEDSAVYLCASNHNPRPPLHFGNGTRLTVT.

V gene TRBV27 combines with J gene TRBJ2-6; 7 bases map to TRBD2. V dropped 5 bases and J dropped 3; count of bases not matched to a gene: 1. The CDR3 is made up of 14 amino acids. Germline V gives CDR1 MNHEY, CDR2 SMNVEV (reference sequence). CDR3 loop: CASSRGVGANVLTF. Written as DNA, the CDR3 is TGTGCCAGCAGTCGGGGGGTTGGGGCCAACGTCCTGACTTTC.

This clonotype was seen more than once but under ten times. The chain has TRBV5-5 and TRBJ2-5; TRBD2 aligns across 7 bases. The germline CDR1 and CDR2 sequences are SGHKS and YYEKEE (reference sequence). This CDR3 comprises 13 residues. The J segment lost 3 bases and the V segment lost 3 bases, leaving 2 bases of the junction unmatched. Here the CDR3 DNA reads TGTGCCAGCAGCTCGGGGGGTAAAGAGACCCAGTACTTC. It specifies CASSSGGKETQYF. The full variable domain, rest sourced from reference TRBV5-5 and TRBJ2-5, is DAGVTQSPTHLIKTRGQQVTLRCSPISGHKSVSWYQQVLGQGPQFIFQYYEKEERGRGNFPDRFSARQFPNYSSELNVNALLLGDSALYLCASSSGGKETQYFGPGTRLLVL.

CDR3 residues: CASSPGGGFDSYEQYF. CDR3 coding DNA: TGTGCCAGCAGCCCCGGTGGGGGCTTTGACTCCTACGAGCAGTACTTC. The chain is built from TRBV3-1 and TRBJ2-7, with D perhaps TRBD1 (6 bases). The V end lost 4 bases, the J end lost 0 bases, and 16 bases lay between the germline ends. This CDR3 is built from 16 residues. Germline lookup yields CDR1 LGHDT and CDR2 YNNKEL (reference sequence).

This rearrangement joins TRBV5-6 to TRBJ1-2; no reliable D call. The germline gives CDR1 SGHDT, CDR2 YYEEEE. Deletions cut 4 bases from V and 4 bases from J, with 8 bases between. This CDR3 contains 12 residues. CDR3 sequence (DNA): TGTGCCAGCAGCACCCGCGGCTATGGCTACACCTTC. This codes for CASSTRGYGYTF.

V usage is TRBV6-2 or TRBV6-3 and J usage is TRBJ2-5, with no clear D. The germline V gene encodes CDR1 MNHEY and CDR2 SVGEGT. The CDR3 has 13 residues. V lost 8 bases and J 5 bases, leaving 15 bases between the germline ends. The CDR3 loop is CASGGIWLETQYF. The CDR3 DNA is TGTGCCAGCGGTGGGATCTGGCTGGAGACCCAGTACTTC.

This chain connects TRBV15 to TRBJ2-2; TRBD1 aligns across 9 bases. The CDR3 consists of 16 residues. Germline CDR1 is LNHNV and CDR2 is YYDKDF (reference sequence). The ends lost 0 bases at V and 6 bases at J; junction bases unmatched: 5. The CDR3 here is CATSRDRGQGPGELFF. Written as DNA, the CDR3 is TGTGCCACCAGCAGAGATCGGGGACAGGGTCCCGGGGAGCTGTTTTTT.

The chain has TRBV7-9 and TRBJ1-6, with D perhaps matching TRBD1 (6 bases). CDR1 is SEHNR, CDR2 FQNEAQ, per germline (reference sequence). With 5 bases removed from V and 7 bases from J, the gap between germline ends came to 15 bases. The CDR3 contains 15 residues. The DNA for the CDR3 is TGTGCCAGCAGCGAAACCGGGACAAGGAATTCACCCCTCCACTTT. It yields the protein CASSETGTRNSPLHF.

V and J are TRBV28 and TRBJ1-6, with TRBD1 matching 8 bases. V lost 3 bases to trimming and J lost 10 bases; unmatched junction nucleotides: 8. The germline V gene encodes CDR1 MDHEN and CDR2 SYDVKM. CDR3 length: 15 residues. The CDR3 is CASSFGQGSGSPLHF. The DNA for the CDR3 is TGTGCCAGCAGTTTCGGACAGGGTTCAGGGTCACCCCTCCACTTT.

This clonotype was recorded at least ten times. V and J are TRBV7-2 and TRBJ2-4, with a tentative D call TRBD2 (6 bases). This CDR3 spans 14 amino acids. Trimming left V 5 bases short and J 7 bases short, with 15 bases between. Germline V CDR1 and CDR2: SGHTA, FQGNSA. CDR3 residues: CASSRPEGGNIQYF. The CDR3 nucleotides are TGTGCCAGCAGCCGTCCGGAGGGCGGGAACATTCAGTACTTC.

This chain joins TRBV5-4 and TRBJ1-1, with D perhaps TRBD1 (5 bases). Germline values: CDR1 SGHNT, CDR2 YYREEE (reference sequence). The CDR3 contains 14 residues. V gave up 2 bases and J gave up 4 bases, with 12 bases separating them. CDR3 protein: CASSLAGVGTEAFF. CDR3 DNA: TGTGCCAGCAGCTTAGCGGGGGTAGGCACTGAAGCTTTCTTT.

CDR3 loop: CASSVEGTGELFF. The CDR3, as DNA: TGTGCCAGCAGCGTAGAGGGGACCGGGGAGCTGTTTTTT. V is TRBV9 and J is TRBJ2-2, with D maybe TRBD1 (5 bases). The germline gives CDR1 SGDLS, CDR2 YYNGEE. The V gene lost 0 bases and the J gene lost 5 bases, with 5 bases spanning the gap. The CDR3 covers 13 residues.

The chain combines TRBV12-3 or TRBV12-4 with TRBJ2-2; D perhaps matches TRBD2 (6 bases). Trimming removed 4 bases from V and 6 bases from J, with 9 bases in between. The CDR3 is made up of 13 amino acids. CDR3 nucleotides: TGTGCCAGCAGTTCGGGAGTGTCCGGGGAGCTGTTTTTT. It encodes CASSSGVSGELFF.

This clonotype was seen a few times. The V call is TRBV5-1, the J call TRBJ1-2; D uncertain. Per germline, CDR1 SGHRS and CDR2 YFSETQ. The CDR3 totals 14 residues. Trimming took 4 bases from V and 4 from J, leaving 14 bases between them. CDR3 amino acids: CASSDPGSGYGYTF. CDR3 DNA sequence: TGCGCCAGCAGCGACCCCGGGTCTGGCTATGGCTACACCTTC.